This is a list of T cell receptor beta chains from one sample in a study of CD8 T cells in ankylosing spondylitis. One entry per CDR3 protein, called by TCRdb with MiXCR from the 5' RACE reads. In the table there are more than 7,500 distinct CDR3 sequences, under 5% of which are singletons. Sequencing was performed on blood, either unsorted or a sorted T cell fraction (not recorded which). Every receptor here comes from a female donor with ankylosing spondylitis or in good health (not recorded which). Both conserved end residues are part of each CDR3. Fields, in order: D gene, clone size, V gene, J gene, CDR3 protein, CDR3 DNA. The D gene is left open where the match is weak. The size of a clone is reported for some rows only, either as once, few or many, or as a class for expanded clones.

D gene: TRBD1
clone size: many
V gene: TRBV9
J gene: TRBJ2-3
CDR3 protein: CASSAHGQDGTDTQYF
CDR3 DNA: TGTGCCAGCAGCGCCCATGGACAGGACGGCACAGATACGCAGTATTTT

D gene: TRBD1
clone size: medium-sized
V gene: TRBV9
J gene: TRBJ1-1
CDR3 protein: CASSENRDSQNTEAFF
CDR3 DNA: TGTGCCAGCAGCGAAAACCGGGACAGCCAGAACACTGAAGCTTTCTTT

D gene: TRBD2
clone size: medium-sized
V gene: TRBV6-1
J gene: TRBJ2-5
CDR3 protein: CASKSGLAGGKETQYF
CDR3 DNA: TGTGCCAGCAAGAGCGGACTAGCGGGGGGGAAAGAGACCCAGTACTTC

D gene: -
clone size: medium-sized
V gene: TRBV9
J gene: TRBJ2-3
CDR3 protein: CASSVEDPGHFTDTQYF
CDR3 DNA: TGTGCCAGCAGCGTAGAGGACCCGGGACACTTCACAGATACGCAGTATTTT

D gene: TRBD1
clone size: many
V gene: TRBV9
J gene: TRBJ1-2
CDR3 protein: CASSGQGVTYGYTF
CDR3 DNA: TGTGCCAGCAGCGGACAGGGGGTTACCTATGGCTACACCTTC

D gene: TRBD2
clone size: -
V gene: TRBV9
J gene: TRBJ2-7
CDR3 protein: CASSVGGTGGTYEQYF
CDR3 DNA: TGTGCCAGCAGCGTAGGAGGCACGGGGGGGACATACGAGCAGTACTTC

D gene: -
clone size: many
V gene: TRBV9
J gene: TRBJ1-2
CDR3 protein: CASSVSLRYTF
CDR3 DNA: TGTGCCAGCAGCGTAAGTCTGCGCTACACCTTC

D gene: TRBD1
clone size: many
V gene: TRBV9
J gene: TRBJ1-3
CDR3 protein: CASSVSPGTVSGNTIYF
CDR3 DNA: TGTGCCAGCAGCGTCAGTCCCGGGACAGTTTCGGGAAACACCATATATTTT

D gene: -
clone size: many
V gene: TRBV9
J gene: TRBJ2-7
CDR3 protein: CASSTGYPNEQYF
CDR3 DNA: TGTGCCAGCAGTACAGGGTACCCCAACGAGCAGTACTTC

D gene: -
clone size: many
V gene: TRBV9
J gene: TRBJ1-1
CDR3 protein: CASSVSGGQVRRAFF
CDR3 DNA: TGTGCCAGCAGCGTCTCCGGGGGACAAGTCCGGCGAGCTTTCTTT